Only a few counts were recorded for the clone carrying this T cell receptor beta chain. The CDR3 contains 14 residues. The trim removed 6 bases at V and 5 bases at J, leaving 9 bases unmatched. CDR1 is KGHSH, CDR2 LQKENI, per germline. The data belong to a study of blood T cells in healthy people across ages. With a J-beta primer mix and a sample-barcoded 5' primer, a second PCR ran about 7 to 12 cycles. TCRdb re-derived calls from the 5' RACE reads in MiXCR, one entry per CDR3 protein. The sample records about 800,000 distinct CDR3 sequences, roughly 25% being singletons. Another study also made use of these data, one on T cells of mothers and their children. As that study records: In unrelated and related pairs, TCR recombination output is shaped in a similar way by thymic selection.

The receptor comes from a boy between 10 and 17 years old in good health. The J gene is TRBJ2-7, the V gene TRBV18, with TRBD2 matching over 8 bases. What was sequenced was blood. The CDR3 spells CASSPPGGDNEQYF. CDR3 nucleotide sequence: TGTGCCAGCTCGCCCCCCGGGGGGGACAACGAGCAGTACTTC.